This T cell receptor (beta chain) emerged from a study of CD8+ T cells in alopecia areata. Note on this clone: No antigen is known for it.

V lost 8 bases, J lost 2 bases, and 12 bases lay in between. In germline, CDR1 is SEHNR, CDR2 FQNEAQ (reference sequence). There are 13 residues in the CDR3. Points from the study as a whole: Alopecia totalis/universalis scalp especially showed more expanded CD8+ clones than normal scalp. Sequencing of scalp tissue also captures the resident alphabeta T cells of normal skin.

Sampling of alopecia areata patients yielded lesional scalp punch biopsies as well as peripheral blood. As the sequencing template, cDNA was produced by extracting RNA and reverse transcribing it. Using immunoSEQ multiplex PCR, the repertoire was profiled, and TCRdb retains in-frame clones only, with some absent. Of about 69,000 clones detected, roughly 60% appear once; the ten largest clones hold 17%. This receptor was obtained from a human donor with alopecia areata. The sequenced sample was CD8+ T cells sorted from blood, obtained at week 0. The chain recombines TRBV7-9 with TRBJ2-5; D unclear. The chain's CDR3 is CASFAGDQETQYF. In nucleotides, the CDR3 is TGTGCCAGCTTCGCTGGTGATCAAGAGACCCAGTACTTC.